The clone carrying this T cell receptor (beta chain) has more than one count but fewer than ten. V shed 9 bases, J shed 4 bases, and the junction held 10 bases outside the gene matches. This CDR3 region has 15 residues. Germline CDR1 SEHNR, CDR2 FQNEAQ (reference sequence). This entry comes from a study of cytomegalovirus exposure and HLA in healthy donors. Amplification used 60 Vbeta primers and 13 Jbeta primers. Libraries were prepared by immunoSEQ multiplex PCR; TCRdb keeps only in-frame clonotypes and omits some of them. The data contain more than 150,000 clones, roughly 88% of them singletons. The TCR originated in a young woman in good health and CMV-seronegative. The chain carries TRBV7-9 and TRBJ1-3; 9 bases fit TRBD1. The sample consisted of PBMCs. CDR3 amino acids: CASKSRGTGGNTIYF. In DNA form, the CDR3 reads TGTGCCAGTAAGAGTCGGGGGACAGGGGGAAACACCATATATTTT.